This T cell receptor beta chain was recorded in a study of blood T cells in healthy people across ages. Study-wide context: When template switching was applied, about one barcoded beta molecule was captured per two T cells.

Points on this clonotype: Antigen specificity is unknown.

PCR was performed a second time for about 7 to 11 cycles using a sample-barcoded 5' primer and a J-beta primer mix. MiXCR was run by TCRdb on the 5' RACE reads, yielding one entry per CDR3 protein. The data show 650,000 to 700,000 distinct CDR3 sequences, approximately 52% seen once. Overall study results and limits: Diversity was higher, and naive CD4+ cells more numerous, in long-lived donors than in aged donors. Among T cells, TCR beta diversity per million cells dropped roughly linearly as age rose.

Caucasian individuals from Russia who were healthy and aged roughly 6 to 95 acted as donors. Germline CDR1 and CDR2: SQVTM and ANQGSEA. The CDR3 extends over 17 amino acids. The germline V and J ends were trimmed by 7 bases and 0 bases, with 22 bases remaining between them. This TCR was sampled from an elderly woman in good health. The chain couples TRBV29-1 to TRBJ1-5; unclear D gene. Sequencing was performed on blood. The CDR3 reads CSASGLLARCSNQPQHF. Here the CDR3 DNA reads TGCAGCGCCTCTGGGCTTCTAGCGCGGTGTAGCAATCAGCCCCAGCATTTT.